Each of the 24 T cell receptor beta chains below was sequenced from the same sample in a study of glioma-infiltrating T cells. Amplification of TCR alpha and beta CDR3 regions from RNA used iRepertoire nested multiplex PCR. TCRdb used MiXCR to reprocess the multiplex PCR reads, holding one entry per CDR3 protein. The table records around 100,000 distinct CDR3 sequences, about 30% of them present only once. The sample taken for sequencing was glioma tissue, nonneoplastic brain tissue, or PBMCs (not recorded which). These receptors all stem from a human donor with low-grade glioma or glioblastoma, undergoing nonglioma brain surgery, or in good health (not recorded which).

This chain links TRBV19 with TRBJ1-1; tentative D call: TRBD1 (5 bases). Trimming left V 6 bases short and J 0 bases short, with 20 bases between. This CDR3 comprises 17 residues. Germline assignment: CDR1 LNHDA and CDR2 SQIVND (reference sequence). The CDR3, as DNA: TGTGCCAGTAGATTTTCAGGGTTCAAGGGTATGAACACTGAAGCTTTCTTT. Protein: CASRFSGFKGMNTEAFF.

This clonotype was seen repeatedly, ten times or more. The chain has TRBV20-1 and TRBJ2-7, with D unclear. The CDR3 runs 14 residues. Germline lookup yields CDR1 DFQATT and CDR2 SNEGSKA (reference sequence). Trimming shortened V by 0 bases and J by 1 base, and 10 bases separated the two germline ends. The CDR3: CSARETGLSYEQYF. The DNA of the CDR3 is TGCAGTGCTAGAGAGACGGGCCTTTCCTACGAGCAGTACTTC.

This clonotype was found many times. This rearrangement joins TRBV10-3 to TRBJ1-1; D call uncertain. Trimming left V 4 bases short and J 2 bases short, with 8 bases between. The CDR3 totals 13 residues. From germline, CDR1 is ENHRY and CDR2 SYGVKD. CDR3 residues: CAISVQVNTEAFF. As DNA, the CDR3 is TGTGCCATCAGTGTGCAGGTAAACACTGAAGCTTTCTTT.

V and J are TRBV5-1 and TRBJ2-7; D gene unclear. V lost 0 bases, J lost 2 bases, and 12 bases lay in between. The CDR3 runs to 15 residues. Germline V gene sequence: CDR1 SGHRS, CDR2 YFSETQ. In DNA, the CDR3 is TGCGCCAGCAGCTTGGGTGGCCCTCTACCCTACGAGCAGTACTTC. As protein: CASSLGGPLPYEQYF.

V and J are TRBV20-1 and TRBJ1-3; the D gene is possibly TRBD1 (5 bases). Trimming took 3 bases from V and 3 from J, leaving 18 bases between them. Germline assignment: CDR1 DFQATT and CDR2 SNEGSKA (reference sequence). The CDR3 has 16 amino acids. The CDR3 nucleotides are TGCAGTGCTAGTGGGGGGGGGGGAATGCATGGAAACACCATATATTTT. This encodes CSASGGGGMHGNTIYF.

Worth noting for this clonotype: At one end the junction does not follow the germline gene, possibly because of a read error. This chain's CDR3 is CASNYGRGGSNTQYF. The CDR3 bases are TGTGCCAGCAATTACGGCCGGGGAGGGTCAAATACGCAGTATTTT. The V gene is TRBV6-6, the J gene TRBJ2-3; 7 positions match TRBD2. In germline, CDR1 is MNHNY, CDR2 SVGAGI (reference sequence). The CDR3 runs to 15 residues.

Only one count was recorded for this clonotype. A much larger clone lies a single base off, so this may be a read error. The chain couples TRBV6-2 or TRBV6-3 to TRBJ1-3; D remains ambiguous. Trimming cost V 5 bases and J 4 bases, with 18 bases left between them. Germline V gene data show CDR1 as MNHEY and CDR2 as SVGEGT. This CDR3 contains 16 residues. The CDR3 loop is CASSRTFISDGNTIYF. In DNA form, the CDR3 reads TGTGCCAGCAGTCGTACCTTCATATCGGACGGAAACACCATATATTTT.

Details on this clonotype: A much larger clone differs from this one at a single base, so this may be a read error. The rearrangement joins TRBV4-1 to TRBJ1-2; D possibly corresponds to TRBD1 (6 bases). From germline, CDR1 is MGHRA and CDR2 YSYEKL. This CDR3 is built from 15 residues. CDR3 DNA sequence: TGTGCCAGCAGCCCCACAGGGACCGCTAACTATGGCCACACCTTC. Translated, it gives CASSPTGTANYGHTF.

By sample fraction, this clonotype is medium-sized. V usage is TRBV6-1 and J usage is TRBJ1-1; D gene ambiguous. This CDR3 has 11 amino acids. Per the germline V gene, CDR1 is MNHNS and CDR2 is SASEGT. The V gene lost 11 bases and the J gene lost 0 bases, with 7 bases spanning the gap. This chain's CDR3 is CAVHLNTEAFF. CDR3 nucleotides: TGTGCCGTTCATCTGAACACTGAAGCTTTCTTT.

Note on this clonotype: This may arise from a read error, as a much more abundant clone is one base away. J is TRBJ1-2 and V is TRBV4-1, with 7 bases lining up with TRBD1. Germline values: CDR1 MGHRA, CDR2 YSYEKL. The CDR3 extends over 15 amino acids. CDR3 in DNA: TGCGCCAGCAGCCAACCGGGACAGACTAACTATGTCTACACCTTC. The encoded protein is CASSQPGQTNYVYTF.

With respect to this clonotype: A much larger clone differs from this one at a single base, so this may be a read error. The chain links TRBV24-1 to TRBJ2-1; 8 nucleotides align to TRBD1. The CDR3 is 17 residues long. Trimming at V came to 6 bases and at J to 5 bases, leaving 14 bases not matched to a gene. Looked up from germline, CDR1 is KGHDR and CDR2 is SFDVKD. Here the CDR3 reads CATSYSSGGAGNNEQFF. In DNA form, the CDR3 reads TGTGCCACCAGTTATTCCTCAGGGGGCGCTGGAAACAATGAGCAGTTCTTC.

This clonotype was counted at least ten times. The chain employs TRBV15 and TRBJ1-5; tentatively, D is TRBD1 (5 bases). The germline V and J ends were trimmed by 1 base and 4 bases, with 14 bases remaining between them. The CDR3 has 16 amino acids. Looked up from germline, CDR1 is LNHNV and CDR2 is YYDKDF (reference sequence). The CDR3 reads CATSRASGAINQPQHF. In DNA, the CDR3 is TGTGCCACCAGCAGAGCCTCCGGGGCCATAAATCAGCCCCAGCATTTT.

This clonotype has at least ten counts. The V and J genes are TRBV6-1 and TRBJ1-1, with 8 positions matching TRBD1. Germline V gives CDR1 MNHNS, CDR2 SASEGT. With V trimmed by 5 bases and J by 6 bases, 8 bases remained unmatched. The CDR3 totals 14 residues. DNA of the CDR3: TGTGCCAGCAGTTTAGCAGGGGGCACGGCTGAAGCTTTCTTT. Its protein is CASSLAGGTAEAFF.

This clonotype was observed a handful of times. CDR3 residues: CASSLSRGSHNEQFF. Written as DNA, the CDR3 is TGTGCCAGCAGCTTAAGCCGGGGGAGCCACAATGAGCAGTTCTTC. The rearrangement links TRBV11-1 to TRBJ2-1; D may be TRBD2 (6 bases). This CDR3 contains 15 residues. V was trimmed by 2 bases and J by 5 bases, leaving 13 bases between them. The germline CDR1 and CDR2 sequences are SGHAT and FQDESV (reference sequence).

This clonotype was picked up many times. V and J are TRBV7-3 and TRBJ1-1, with TRBD1 as a possible D gene (6 bases). The CDR3 extends over 15 amino acids. V dropped 5 bases and J dropped 3 bases, with 16 bases sitting between them. Germline CDR1 and CDR2: SGHTA and FQGTGA. The CDR3, as DNA: TGTGCCAGCAGCCGATCGGGGGCGCGGGACACTGAAGCTTTCTTT. This gives the protein CASSRSGARDTEAFF. The variable domain in full, completed from reference TRBV7-3 and TRBJ1-1, reads GAGVSQTPSNKVTEKGKYVELRCDPISGHTALYWYRQSLGQGPEFLIYFQGTGAADDSGLPNDRFFAVRPEGSVSTLKIQRTERGDSAVYLCASSRSGARDTEAFFGQGTRLTVV.

A word on this clonotype: A much larger clone lies a single base off, so this may be a read error. The chain combines TRBV12-3 or TRBV12-4 with TRBJ1-1, with D hard to call. The CDR3 length is 13 residues. The CDR3 coding sequence is TGTGCCAGCATGAAAGAAGAGGGCACTGAAGCTTTGTTT. This translates into CASMKEEGTEALF.

This clonotype occurred many times. This sequence joins TRBV6-1 and TRBJ1-6; D remains ambiguous. The CDR3 runs 14 residues. The germline gives CDR1 MNHNS, CDR2 SASEGT. The V and J ends lost 7 bases and 9 bases respectively, with 16 bases between them. CDR3 DNA sequence: TGTGCCAGCATGGAATGGGAAATCCTTTCACCCCTCCACTTT. Its protein product is CASMEWEILSPLHF.

In its sample, this clonotype was seen many times. The V gene is TRBV14, the J gene TRBJ2-2; D not certain. In germline, CDR1 is SGHDN, CDR2 FVKESK. The CDR3 spans 17 residues. Trimming removed 0 bases at V and 0 bases at J, with 11 bases between. In DNA, the CDR3 is TGTGCCAGCAGCCAAGATCGGCTGCCTGCGAACACCGGGGAGCTGTTTTTT. The encoded protein is CASSQDRLPANTGELFF.

The V call is TRBV11-1, the J call TRBJ1-6, with 7 bases aligning to TRBD1. Germline V gene sequence: CDR1 SGHAT, CDR2 FQDESV (reference sequence). CDR3 length: 16 residues. Trimming removed 3 bases from V and 6 bases from J; junction bases left unmatched: 8. The CDR3 DNA is TGTGCCAGCAGCTTGCAAGGGGACAGCGTTAATTCACCCCTCCACTTT. Its translation: CASSLQGDSVNSPLHF.

This clonotype was observed a handful of times. The V call is TRBV5-4, the J call TRBJ1-1; unclear D gene. Germline V CDR1 and CDR2: SGHNT, YYREEE (reference sequence). This CDR3 contains 14 residues. The germline V and J ends were trimmed by 4 bases and 7 bases, with 17 bases remaining between them. CDR3 sequence: CASSPQRQAVEAFF. Written as DNA, the CDR3 is TGTGCCAGCAGCCCACAGCGGCAGGCCGTTGAAGCTTTCTTT.

This chain joins TRBV7-9 and TRBJ2-5, with 8 bases aligning to TRBD1. V lost 0 bases and J lost 3; bases outside the gene matches: 3. CDR3 size: 15 residues. Germline loops: CDR1 SEHNR, CDR2 FQNEAQ (reference sequence). The CDR3 sequence: CASSLASTGEETQYF. Here the CDR3 DNA reads TGTGCCAGCAGCTTAGCTTCGACAGGGGAAGAGACCCAGTACTTC. The full variable domain, completed using reference TRBV7-9 and TRBJ2-5, is DTGVSQNPRHKITKRGQNVTFRCDPISEHNRLYWYRQTLGQGPEFLTYFQNEAQLEKSRLLSDRFSAERPKGSFSTLEIQRTEQGDSAMYLCASSLASTGEETQYFGPGTRLLVL.

This clonotype was detected once. Relative to the germline gene, one junction end is altered; a read error may explain this. This chain joins TRBV7-9 and TRBJ2-5; D is undetermined. Germline V CDR1 and CDR2: SEHNR, FQNEAQ (reference sequence). The CDR3 has 15 amino acids. The CDR3 nucleotides read TGTGCCAGCAGCTTAGATCTTGTCGACCAAGAGACCCAATACTTC. Protein product: CASSLDLVDQETQYF.

V usage is TRBV29-1 and J usage is TRBJ2-7; D is undetermined. V was pared by 4 bases and J by 5 bases, with 18 bases between. The CDR3 contains 14 residues. Germline V CDR1 and CDR2: SQVTM, ANQGSEA. For the CDR3, the DNA is TGCAGCGTTGCAAGTAGACGGTCTTCGAACGAGCAGTACTTC. This encodes CSVASRRSSNEQYF.

To note about this clonotype: This may come from a read error, since a much larger clone is one base off. The chain links TRBV15 to TRBJ2-7; possibly TRBD1 for D (6 bases). The CDR3 spans 15 residues. Germline lookup yields CDR1 LNHNV and CDR2 YYDKDF (reference sequence). Trimming took off 3 bases at V and 7 bases at J, with 19 bases between the two ends. The CDR3 protein is CATSSTGTWGSEQYF. CDR3 nucleotides: TGTGCCACCAGCAGCACCGGGACATGGGGATCAGAGCAGTACTTC.